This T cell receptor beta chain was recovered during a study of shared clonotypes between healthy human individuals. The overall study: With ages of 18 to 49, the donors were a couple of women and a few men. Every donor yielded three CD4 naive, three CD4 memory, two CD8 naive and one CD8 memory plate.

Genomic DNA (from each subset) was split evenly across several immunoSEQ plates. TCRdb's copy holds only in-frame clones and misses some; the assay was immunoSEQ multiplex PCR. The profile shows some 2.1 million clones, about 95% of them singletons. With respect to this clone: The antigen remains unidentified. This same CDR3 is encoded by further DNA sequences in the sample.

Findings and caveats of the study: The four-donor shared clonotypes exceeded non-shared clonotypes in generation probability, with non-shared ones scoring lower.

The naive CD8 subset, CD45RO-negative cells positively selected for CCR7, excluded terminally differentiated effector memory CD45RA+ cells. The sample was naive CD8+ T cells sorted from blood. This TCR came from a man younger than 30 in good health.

CDR3 residues: CASSLGGTSYEQYF. As DNA, the CDR3 is TGTGCCAGCAGTTTAGGTGGAACATCCTACGAGCAGTACTTC. The chain recombines TRBV27 with TRBJ2-7; D unresolved. This CDR3 spans 14 amino acids. The germline gives CDR1 MNHEY, CDR2 SMNVEV (reference sequence). V was cut by 2 bases and J by 1 base, with 9 bases left in between.